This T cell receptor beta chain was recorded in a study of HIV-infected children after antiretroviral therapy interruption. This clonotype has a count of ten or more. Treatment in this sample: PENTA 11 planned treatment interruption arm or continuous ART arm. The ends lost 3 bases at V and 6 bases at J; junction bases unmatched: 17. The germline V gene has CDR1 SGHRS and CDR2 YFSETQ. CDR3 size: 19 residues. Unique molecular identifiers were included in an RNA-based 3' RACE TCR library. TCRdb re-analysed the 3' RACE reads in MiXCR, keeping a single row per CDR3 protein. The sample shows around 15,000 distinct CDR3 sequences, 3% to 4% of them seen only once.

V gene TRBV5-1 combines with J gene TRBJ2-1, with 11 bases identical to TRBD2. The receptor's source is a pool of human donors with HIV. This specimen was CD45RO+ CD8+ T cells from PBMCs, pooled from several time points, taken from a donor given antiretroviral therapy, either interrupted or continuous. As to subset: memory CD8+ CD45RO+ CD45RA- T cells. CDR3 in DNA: TGCGCCAGCAGCTGGCCCCCTATAACCGGACTAGCGGGTTCCAATGAGCAGTTCTTC. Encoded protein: CASSWPPITGLAGSNEQFF.